These 30 T cell receptor beta chains came from one sample sequenced in a study of T-cell reconstitution after alpha-beta-depleted transplantation in children. Researchers prepared the TCRbeta library using unique molecular identifiers, the study reports. TCRdb reanalysed the PCR reads using MiXCR and keeps one entry per CDR3 protein. Among a few hundred thousand distinct CDR3 sequences listed, around 10% were seen once. This material consisted of PBMCs from the stem cell graft donor, taken from the stem cell graft. The receptor set was obtained from a human donor who donated a stem cell graft to a child with acute lymphoblastic leukemia.

This clonotype appeared a few times. The V and J genes are TRBV5-1 and TRBJ2-1; 12 positions agree with TRBD2. Germline values: CDR1 SGHRS, CDR2 YFSETQ. The V gene end was trimmed by 4 bases and the J gene end by 4 bases; junction bases not matched to a gene: 3. This CDR3 comprises 15 residues. CDR3 in amino acids: CASSPTSGGYNEQFF. As DNA, the CDR3 is TGCGCCAGCAGCCCGACTAGCGGGGGTTACAATGAGCAGTTCTTC.

The chain uses TRBV9 and TRBJ2-2, with TRBD2 matching 8 bases. Germline CDR1 is SGDLS and CDR2 is YYNGEE. This CDR3 contains 19 residues. V lost 0 bases to trimming and J lost 1 base; unmatched junction nucleotides: 11. CDR3 in amino acids: CASSVADSGITLNTGELFF. The CDR3 nucleotides read TGTGCCAGCAGCGTAGCTGATAGCGGGATAACTTTGAACACCGGGGAGCTGTTTTTT.

This clonotype was seen a handful of times. The gene calls are TRBV28 and TRBJ1-1; tentative D call: TRBD1 (5 bases). CDR1 and CDR2 (germline): MDHEN, SYDVKM. The V and J ends lost 3 bases and 9 bases respectively, with 11 bases between them. The length of the CDR3 is 12 residues. The CDR3 sequence is CASSFGRVQAFF. For the CDR3, the DNA is TGTGCCAGCAGTTTTGGCAGGGTGCAAGCTTTCTTT.

This clonotype was seen more than once but under ten times. The chain recombines TRBV5-1 with TRBJ2-7, with 7 positions matching TRBD2. Unmatched junction bases numbered 6, after V lost 3 bases and J lost 6 bases. CDR3 length: 13 residues. CDR1 SGHRS and CDR2 YFSETQ come from the germline V gene. The CDR3 bases are TGCGCCAGCAGCTGGGAGGGAGAGGCCGAGCAGTACTTC. Encoded protein: CASSWEGEAEQYF. Drawing the rest from reference TRBV5-1 and TRBJ2-7, the complete variable domain is KAGVTQTPRYLIKTRGQQVTLSCSPISGHRSVSWYQQTPGQGLQFLFEYFSETQRNKGNFPGRFSGRQFSNSRSEMNVSTLELGDSALYLCASSWEGEAEQYFGPGTRLTVT.

V and J are TRBV15 and TRBJ2-7, with D unresolved. V lost 0 bases to trimming and J lost 0 bases, with 9 bases between them. Germline V gene sequence: CDR1 LNHNV, CDR2 YYDKDF (reference sequence). The CDR3 consists of 15 residues. As DNA, the CDR3 is TGTGCCACCAGCAGAGATCCGGGTAGCTCCTACGAGCAGTACTTC. Translation gives CATSRDPGSSYEQYF.

This clonotype was detected many times. This rearrangement joins TRBV4-3 to TRBJ2-2; 8 nucleotides align to TRBD2. With V trimmed by 6 bases and J by 1 base, 10 bases remained unmatched. This CDR3 contains 17 residues. Germline loops: CDR1 LGHNA, CDR2 YSLEER. CDR3 residues: CASRERYGTRNTGELFF. CDR3 bases: TGCGCCAGCAGGGAACGGTACGGGACTAGGAACACCGGGGAGCTGTTTTTT.

This clonotype was seen many times. The chain uses TRBV5-5 and TRBJ1-2; D perhaps matches TRBD1 (6 bases). Looked up from germline, CDR1 is SGHKS and CDR2 is YYEKEE (reference sequence). The V gene lost 2 bases and the J gene lost 5 bases, with 19 bases spanning the gap. This CDR3 contains 16 residues. The CDR3 DNA reads TGTGCCAGCAGCTTACCAAAAAAGGGGGATTTTTATGGCTACACCTTC. This translates into CASSLPKKGDFYGYTF.

This clonotype was picked up a small number of times. This sequence joins TRBV9 and TRBJ2-1; 7 bases are a match to TRBD2. V was pared by 0 bases and J by 9 bases, with 12 bases of the junction left unmatched. Germline values: CDR1 SGDLS, CDR2 YYNGEE. This CDR3 spans 16 amino acids. The CDR3: CASSVAGGGPWGEQFF. The DNA for the CDR3 is TGTGCCAGCAGCGTAGCGGGGGGAGGGCCGTGGGGTGAGCAGTTCTTC.

This clonotype was counted between two and nine times. J is TRBJ2-7 and V is TRBV28, with D uncertain. The CDR3 length is 12 residues. CDR1 MDHEN and CDR2 SYDVKM come from the germline V gene. The V end was cut by 6 bases, the J end by 7 bases, with 13 bases between. The DNA of the CDR3 is TGTGCCAGCAGCCGCTCTCCACGTGAGCAGTACTTC. Its protein product is CASSRSPREQYF.

This clonotype occurred a few times. The chain combines TRBV5-1 with TRBJ2-7, with 11 bases lining up with TRBD2. The CDR3 sequence is 16 residues long. The germline gives CDR1 SGHRS, CDR2 YFSETQ. Trimming at V came to 2 bases and at J to 5 bases, leaving 9 bases not matched to a gene. The CDR3, as DNA: TGCGCCAGCAGCTTCAGAAGAACTAGCGGGAGCCACGAGCAGTACTTC. This gives the protein CASSFRRTSGSHEQYF.

This clonotype was detected ten times or more. The genes are TRBV7-9 and TRBJ1-6; D is possibly TRBD1 (5 bases). The CDR3 length is 15 residues. V was pared by 1 base and J by 6 bases, with 10 bases between. CDR1 SEHNR and CDR2 FQNEAQ come from the germline V gene (reference sequence). The CDR3 protein is CASSLDQGSNSPLHF. The CDR3 nucleotides read TGTGCCAGCAGCTTAGATCAGGGTTCTAATTCACCCCTCCACTTT.

The J gene is TRBJ2-4, the V gene TRBV7-9; 8 positions match TRBD1. This CDR3 spans 15 amino acids. The ends lost 5 bases at V and 2 bases at J; junction bases unmatched: 5. In germline, CDR1 is SEHNR, CDR2 FQNEAQ (reference sequence). In nucleotides, the CDR3 is TGTGCCAGCAGCAGTCAGGGGGCGTCCAAAAACATTCAGTACTTC. This gives the protein CASSSQGASKNIQYF.

The chain joins TRBV4-1 to TRBJ2-3; D gene ambiguous. Germline values: CDR1 MGHRA, CDR2 YSYEKL. Trimming left V 2 bases short and J 1 base short, with 19 bases between. The CDR3 runs 18 residues. The CDR3 here is CASSQPTQRVIGTDTQYF. In DNA, the CDR3 is TGCGCCAGCAGCCAACCAACCCAAAGGGTAATTGGCACAGATACGCAGTATTTT.

This clonotype was counted a few times. The rearrangement joins TRBV28 to TRBJ2-6; 7 bases line up with TRBD1. Germline-derived CDR1 and CDR2 are MDHEN and SYDVKM. The CDR3 runs 17 residues. V lost 7 bases, J lost 0 bases, and 9 bases stayed unmatched. The CDR3, as DNA: TGTGCCAGCACCCCTTGGGGACAGTACTCTGGGGCCAACGTCCTGACTTTC. It codes for CASTPWGQYSGANVLTF.

The rearrangement joins TRBV7-2 to TRBJ2-4; possible D gene TRBD2, 6 bases. Germline CDR1 SGHTA, CDR2 FQGNSA. With 0 bases removed from V and 2 bases from J, the gap between germline ends came to 8 bases. This CDR3 has 15 amino acids. The CDR3 is CASSLAEGSKNIQYF. In DNA, the CDR3 is TGTGCCAGCAGCTTAGCGGAGGGATCCAAAAACATTCAGTACTTC.

This clonotype occurred once. The chain carries TRBV5-1 and TRBJ1-1, with D tentatively TRBD1 (6 bases). Trimming left V 0 bases short and J 11 bases short, with 11 bases between. Germline CDR1 reads SGHRS; CDR2 reads YFSETQ. This CDR3 has 12 amino acids. CDR3 bases: TGCGCCAGCAGCTTGGAGGGGGGACGGGCTTTCTTT. This encodes CASSLEGGRAFF.

The chain couples TRBV7-2 to TRBJ2-7; D remains unclear. CDR3 length: 11 residues. Looked up from germline, CDR1 is SGHTA and CDR2 is FQGNSA. Deletions cut 5 bases from V and 6 bases from J, with 8 bases between. The CDR3 loop is CASSDGPEQYF. CDR3 bases: TGTGCCAGCAGCGATGGCCCCGAGCAGTACTTC.

This chain connects TRBV29-1 to TRBJ2-3; 7 bases are shared with TRBD1. The germline V gene encodes CDR1 SQVTM and CDR2 ANQGSEA. This CDR3 spans 13 amino acids. Unmatched junction bases numbered 10, after V lost 7 bases and J lost 6 bases. CDR3 sequence reads: CSAPGQLADTQYF. CDR3 sequence (DNA): TGCAGCGCACCGGGACAGTTGGCCGATACGCAGTATTTT.

This sequence joins TRBV30 and TRBJ1-2, with D maybe TRBD1 (6 bases). Germline CDR1 and CDR2: GTSNPN and SVGIG (reference sequence). V was clipped by 5 bases and J by 0 bases, with 10 bases between them. The CDR3 has 13 amino acids. The CDR3 loop reads CAWRQETNYGYTF. The DNA of the CDR3 is TGTGCCTGGCGACAGGAGACTAACTATGGCTACACCTTC.

The chain links TRBV9 to TRBJ2-1; a weak D match, TRBD2 (6 bases). CDR3 length: 15 residues. Germline CDR1 reads SGDLS; CDR2 reads YYNGEE. With 3 bases removed from V and 8 bases from J, the gap between germline ends came to 18 bases. CDR3 DNA sequence: TGTGCCAGCAGCGGCCTAGCGTCCGGAGAGGATGAGCAGTTCTTC. It specifies CASSGLASGEDEQFF.

For the CDR3, the DNA is TGCAGTGCAAGGGACAGGGAAGAGACCCAGTACTTC. Its protein is CSARDREETQYF. The chain uses TRBV20-1 and TRBJ2-5; 9 positions match TRBD1. Germline CDR1 is DFQATT and CDR2 is SNEGSKA (reference sequence). There are 12 residues in the CDR3. V was pared by 6 bases and J by 3 bases, with 2 bases of the junction left unmatched.

This clonotype was observed a few times. The V and J genes are TRBV18 and TRBJ2-3; D is possibly TRBD1 (5 bases). There are 16 residues in the CDR3. The germline V gene encodes CDR1 KGHSH and CDR2 LQKENI. V was clipped by 4 bases and J by 0 bases, with 14 bases between them. CDR3 region: CASSRPREASTDTQYF. CDR3 DNA: TGTGCCAGCTCACGCCCCAGGGAAGCGAGCACAGATACGCAGTATTTT.

This clonotype occurred many times. The gene calls are TRBV2 and TRBJ2-1; D is uncertain. The V end was cut by 6 bases, the J end by 1 base, with 7 bases between. This CDR3 region has 13 residues. The germline V gene encodes CDR1 SNHLY and CDR2 FYNNEI. CDR3 residues: CASRPRSYNEQFF. CDR3 DNA sequence: TGTGCCAGCAGGCCCAGGTCCTACAATGAGCAGTTCTTC. The whole variable domain, remainder taken from reference TRBV2 and TRBJ2-1, is EPEVTQTPSHQVTQMGQEVILRCVPISNHLYFYWYRQILGQKVEFLVSFYNNEISEKSEIFDDQFSVERPDGSNFTLKIRSTKLEDSAMYFCASRPRSYNEQFFGPGTRLTVL.

The chain employs TRBV7-2 and TRBJ2-1; 7 nucleotides match TRBD2. Germline V gene data show CDR1 as SGHTA and CDR2 as FQGNSA. The J segment lost 7 bases and the V segment lost 5 bases, leaving 11 bases of the junction unmatched. The CDR3 consists of 15 residues. CDR3: CASSGEAGVGNEQFF. As DNA, the CDR3 is TGTGCCAGCAGCGGGGAGGCGGGAGTTGGGAATGAGCAGTTCTTC. Together with reference TRBV7-2 and TRBJ2-1, the CDR3 gives the full variable domain: GAGVSQSPSNKVTEKGKDVELRCDPISGHTALYWYRQSLGQGLEFLIYFQGNSAPDKSGLPSDRFSAERTGGSVSTLTIQRTQQEDSAVYLCASSGEAGVGNEQFFGPGTRLTVL.

The chain is built from TRBV6-5 and TRBJ1-2; D gene unclear. CDR1 is MNHEY, CDR2 SVGAGI, per germline. The CDR3 runs to 15 residues. V was trimmed by 4 bases and J by 7 bases, leaving 19 bases between them. As DNA, the CDR3 is TGTGCCAGCAGTTTCGGACTCCTCCCCCGTAGTGGCTACACCTTC. Translating it yields CASSFGLLPRSGYTF.

The chain joins TRBV27 to TRBJ1-1, with D possibly TRBD1 on 5 matching bases. Germline V lookup: CDR1 MNHEY, CDR2 SMNVEV (reference sequence). V shed 4 bases and J shed 6 bases, with 18 bases lying between them. The CDR3 contains 15 residues. CDR3 bases: TGTGCCAGCAGTTGGGCGGGGCCAGGTTTCTCTGAAGCTTTCTTT. Protein product: CASSWAGPGFSEAFF.

This clonotype was observed a few times. The chain has TRBV20-1 and TRBJ1-4, with D unclear. Germline CDR1 reads DFQATT; CDR2 reads SNEGSKA (reference sequence). The CDR3 runs to 13 residues. The V gene lost 4 bases and the J gene lost 0 bases, with 6 bases spanning the gap. This chain's CDR3 is CSAKTTTNEKLFF. DNA for the CDR3: TGCAGTGCTAAGACAACAACTAATGAAAAACTGTTTTTT.

The CDR3 loop is CASRLWVRGPYEQYF. The CDR3 nucleotides read TGTGCCAGCAGGCTATGGGTTCGGGGTCCCTACGAGCAGTACTTC. The V call is TRBV12-3 or TRBV12-4, the J call TRBJ2-7, with D maybe TRBD2 (5 bases). The CDR3 has 15 amino acids. The V end was cut by 6 bases, the J end by 2 bases, with 17 bases between.

This clonotype showed up many times. The genes are TRBV4-1 and TRBJ2-7, with 8 nucleotides matching TRBD2. The germline CDR1 and CDR2 sequences are MGHRA and YSYEKL. The CDR3 has 14 residues. The ends lost 2 bases at V and 3 bases at J; junction bases unmatched: 3. The CDR3 bases are TGCGCCAGCAGCCAATGGCGGGGGGACTACGAGCAGTACTTC. As protein: CASSQWRGDYEQYF.

The chain couples TRBV7-2 to TRBJ1-1, with D possibly TRBD1 on 5 matching bases. Trimming stripped 4 bases from V and 5 bases from J, with 14 bases between. Germline V gene sequence: CDR1 SGHTA, CDR2 FQGNSA. The CDR3 spans 14 residues. This CDR3 is CASSSQAGMTEAFF. The CDR3 DNA reads as TGTGCCAGCAGCTCTCAAGCAGGGATGACTGAAGCTTTCTTT.